Reported below is one TCR beta chain. Antigen specificity is unknown. The method was immunoSEQ multiplex PCR; TCRdb's version includes in-frame clones alone and lacks a portion of them. The sample carries some 170,000 clones, 91% recorded once. This entry belongs to a study of T cell responses to AZD1222 COVID-19 vaccine. Study outcomes and limitations: The donors showed a predominance of white British ancestry and of females, with possible underestimation of clonal diversity. Baseline antibody screening turned up just six seropositive AZD1222 recipients. Targets within unmutated variant regions were reportedly found for nearly half of spike-specific TCRs.

Pooled together were second doses at about 4 or about 12 weeks. The CDR3 runs 15 residues. Per the germline V gene, CDR1 is MNHEY and CDR2 is SMNVEV (reference sequence). Trimming took off 4 bases at V and 3 bases at J, with 13 bases between the two ends. This TCR derives from an adult who received the AZD1222 COVID-19 vaccine. The material was peripheral blood, obtained 28 days after the second AZD1222 dose. The rearrangement joins TRBV27 to TRBJ2-4; D gene unclear. The CDR3 spells CASSYTSTFKNIQYF. CDR3 nucleotides: TGTGCCAGCAGTTACACCTCGACCTTCAAAAACATTCAGTACTTC.